The next 29 T cell receptor beta chains were all read from a single sample in a study of T cell responses to AZD1222 COVID-19 vaccine. Generated by immunoSEQ multiplex PCR, the TCRdb table keeps only in-frame clones and is missing some. The data contain 100,000 to 150,000 clones, about 88% of them singletons. The sequenced sample was peripheral blood, obtained on day 0 of AZD1222 vaccination. Receptor source: an adult in good health.

This clone came up once. This sequence joins TRBV19 and TRBJ1-1, with D possibly matching TRBD1 (6 bases). V lost 3 bases and J lost 2, with 10 bases in between. The CDR3 loop spans 14 amino acids. The germline V gene encodes CDR1 LNHDA and CDR2 SQIVND (reference sequence). CDR3 coding DNA: TGTGCCAGTAGTATGACCAGGGGCAACACTGAAGCTTTCTTT. It translates to CASSMTRGNTEAFF.

The chain has TRBV30 and TRBJ1-5; D is ambiguous. This CDR3 is 12 amino acids long. V lost 7 bases and J 7 bases, leaving 14 bases between the germline ends. Germline V gene data show CDR1 as GTSNPN and CDR2 as SVGIG (reference sequence). CDR3 amino acids: CAYGVSGQPQHF. CDR3 bases: TGTGCCTACGGGGTTTCGGGACAGCCCCAGCATTTT.

V is TRBV18 and J is TRBJ2-4, with D tentatively TRBD2 (6 bases). The CDR3 consists of 17 residues. Trimming left V 1 base short and J 2 bases short, with 15 bases between. Germline-derived CDR1 and CDR2 are KGHSH and LQKENI. The CDR3 protein is CASSPRGGGETKNIQYF. The CDR3 DNA reads TGTGCCAGCTCACCACGGGGAGGAGGGGAGACCAAAAACATTCAGTACTTC.

The V gene is TRBV5-6, the J gene TRBJ1-4; 9 bases fit TRBD1. J was trimmed by 7 bases and V by 3 bases; bases with no gene match: 7. The length of the CDR3 is 15 residues. Germline-derived CDR1 and CDR2 are SGHDT and YYEEEE. CDR3 protein: CASSWRQGEAEKLFF. In DNA, the CDR3 is TGTGCCAGCAGCTGGAGACAGGGGGAGGCTGAAAAACTGTTTTTT. Combining the CDR3 with reference TRBV5-6 and TRBJ1-4 gives the whole variable domain DAGVTQSPTHLIKTRGQQVTLRCSPKSGHDTVSWYQQALGQGPQFIFQYYEEEERQRGNFPDRFSGHQFPNYSSELNVNALLLGDSALYLCASSWRQGEAEKLFFGSGTQLSVL.

CDR3 bases: TGTGCCAGCAGCCCAATACAAGTAGCGTTGCACTATGGCTACACCTTC. It codes for CASSPIQVALHYGYTF. This chain links TRBV7-9 with TRBJ1-2; D not resolved. The CDR3 is made up of 16 amino acids. The germline gives CDR1 SEHNR, CDR2 FQNEAQ (reference sequence). V lost 5 bases, J lost 3 bases, and 19 bases lay in between.

V gene TRBV15 combines with J gene TRBJ1-2; TRBD1 might be the D (5 bases). Trimming shortened V by 0 bases and J by 3 bases, and 14 bases separated the two germline ends. CDR1 is LNHNV, CDR2 YYDKDF, per germline (reference sequence). CDR3 length: 16 amino acids. DNA of the CDR3: TGTGCCACCAGCAGAGATCTACGCCCGGGGGACTATGGCTACACCTTC. Residues: CATSRDLRPGDYGYTF.

The chain links TRBV3-1 (or the pseudogene TRBV3-2) to TRBJ2-2, with 7 nucleotides matching TRBD2. The CDR3 is 16 amino acids. Looked up from germline, CDR1 is LGHDT and CDR2 is YNNKEL (reference sequence). V was pared by 4 bases and J by 1 base, with 6 bases of the junction left unmatched. CDR3: CASSLRLAGNTGELFF. DNA for the CDR3: TGTGCCAGCAGCCTGAGACTAGCAGGGAACACCGGGGAGCTGTTTTTT.

The rearrangement joins TRBV2 to TRBJ2-7; D unresolved. Germline assignment: CDR1 SNHLY and CDR2 FYNNEI. This CDR3 has 13 amino acids. The V end was cut by 4 bases, the J end by 3 bases, with 10 bases between. The CDR3 nucleotides read TGTGCCAGCAGTGCACAGAAATTCTACGAGCAGTACTTC. The encoded protein is CASSAQKFYEQYF.

The chain is built from TRBV6-6 and TRBJ1-5; D gene unclear. Trimming cost V 2 bases and J 3 bases, with 11 bases left between them. The CDR3 is made up of 15 amino acids. Germline CDR1 MNHNY, CDR2 SVGAGI (reference sequence). The DNA of the CDR3 is TGTGCCAGCAGTTACGGGCAGGCTTACAATCAGCCCCAGCATTTT. This gives the protein CASSYGQAYNQPQHF.

The J gene is TRBJ1-1, the V gene TRBV5-4; D unclear. V was trimmed by 1 base and J by 4 bases, leaving 8 bases between them. Germline assignment: CDR1 SGHNT and CDR2 YYREEE (reference sequence). This CDR3 spans 13 amino acids. CDR3 nucleotide sequence: TGTGCCAGCAGCTTGTTAGCCGGCACTGAAGCTTTCTTT. Translation: CASSLLAGTEAFF.

This chain uses TRBV6-6 with TRBJ2-5; 7 nucleotides match TRBD1. Trimming removed 5 bases from V and 2 bases from J; junction bases left unmatched: 5. There are 14 residues in the CDR3. Looked up from germline, CDR1 is MNHNY and CDR2 is SVGAGI (reference sequence). The CDR3 sequence: CASSAGGHQETQYF. The CDR3 DNA is TGTGCCAGCAGTGCAGGGGGTCATCAAGAGACCCAGTACTTC.

CDR3: CASSLVGTGTYEQYF. DNA of the CDR3: TGTGCCAGCAGCTTAGTCGGGACAGGGACCTACGAGCAGTACTTC. The V gene is TRBV7-9, the J gene TRBJ2-7; 9 nucleotides match TRBD1. CDR3 length: 15 residues. V trimming: 1 base; J trimming: 2 bases; junction bases outside the gene matches: 3. CDR1 is SEHNR, CDR2 FQNEAQ, per germline (reference sequence).

The V and J genes are TRBV7-2 and TRBJ2-2; 8 bases fit TRBD2. J gave up 7 bases and V 5 bases, and 9 bases lay outside the gene matches. The CDR3 loop spans 15 amino acids. Germline V CDR1 and CDR2: SGHTA, FQGNSA. The CDR3 DNA reads as TGTGCCAGCAGCGCTGGAGCGGGAGTCAGCGGGGAGCTGTTTTTT. This gives the protein CASSAGAGVSGELFF.

V gene TRBV12-3 or TRBV12-4 combines with J gene TRBJ1-5; D unresolved. The CDR3 is made up of 13 amino acids. The V end lost 3 bases, the J end lost 0 bases, and 3 bases lay between the germline ends. CDR3 residues: CASSFSSNQPQHF. The CDR3 DNA follows: TGTGCCAGCAGTTTCAGTAGCAATCAGCCCCAGCATTTT.

The rearrangement joins TRBV21-1 to TRBJ1-6; the table names TRBD1, a call not compared with the DNA. TRBV21-1 represents a pseudogene. CDR3 size: 17 residues. CDR3: CASSSRRQISYNSPLHF. As DNA, the CDR3 is TGTGCCAGCAGCTCCCGAAGACAGATCTCCTATAATTCACCCCTCCACTTT.

CDR3 DNA sequence: TGCGCCAGCAGCTTCACAGGTACCTACGAGCAGTACTTC. Its translation: CASSFTGTYEQYF. This chain connects TRBV5-1 to TRBJ2-7; D is possibly TRBD1 (5 bases). Germline CDR1 is SGHRS and CDR2 is YFSETQ. The CDR3 runs to 13 residues. V was cut by 2 bases and J by 2 bases, with 8 bases left in between. Filled out from reference TRBV5-1 and TRBJ2-7, the complete variable domain reads KAGVTQTPRYLIKTRGQQVTLSCSPISGHRSVSWYQQTPGQGLQFLFEYFSETQRNKGNFPGRFSGRQFSNSRSEMNVSTLELGDSALYLCASSFTGTYEQYFGPGTRLTVT.

This clone was recorded only once. The rearrangement uses TRBV9 and TRBJ2-2; 12 nucleotides line up with TRBD2. The CDR3 extends over 21 amino acids. V lost 0 bases to trimming and J lost 4 bases; unmatched junction nucleotides: 16. Germline CDR1 and CDR2: SGDLS and YYNGEE. The CDR3 DNA reads as TGTGCCAGCAGCGTAGCCGCCGCTCCCCTCCTAGCGGGGGGGCCCACCGGGGAGCTGTTTTTT. Protein: CASSVAAAPLLAGGPTGELFF.

The V and J genes are TRBV7-8 and TRBJ2-3; 10 positions match TRBD2. This CDR3 has 15 amino acids. Per germline, CDR1 SGHVS and CDR2 FQNEAQ. Trimming took 6 bases from V and 2 from J; bases not matched to a gene: 5. In DNA, the CDR3 is TGTGCCAGCAGTCCACTAGCGGGGACCACAGATACGCAGTATTTT. Translated, it gives CASSPLAGTTDTQYF.

This clone was counted between two and nine times. V gene TRBV6-5 combines with J gene TRBJ1-1; a possible D gene is TRBD1 (6 bases). CDR1 and CDR2 from the germline V gene are MNHEY and SVGAGI. V was pared by 10 bases and J by 3 bases, with 18 bases between. CDR3 length: 14 amino acids. This CDR3 is CATSGGAGDTEAFF. The CDR3 coding sequence is TGTGCCACCTCCGGGGGGGCAGGGGACACTGAAGCTTTCTTT.

The chain combines TRBV6-5 with TRBJ2-1; D is uncertain. This CDR3 comprises 15 residues. In germline, CDR1 is MNHEY, CDR2 SVGAGI. Trimming pared 5 bases from V and 6 bases from J, leaving 17 bases between. The CDR3 region is CASSITSFGFNEQFF. The CDR3 coding sequence is TGTGCCAGCAGTATTACTTCTTTTGGATTCAATGAGCAGTTCTTC.

The chain employs TRBV29-1 and TRBJ2-1; 13 nucleotides agree with TRBD2. Germline loops: CDR1 SQVTM, CDR2 ANQGSEA. The CDR3 length is 19 residues. V lost 7 bases, J lost 2 bases, and 17 bases stayed unmatched. Written as DNA, the CDR3 is TGCAGCGCCGACAGACTCCGGACTAGCGGGGGTCCCACCTACAATGAGCAGTTCTTC. It yields the protein CSADRLRTSGGPTYNEQFF.

This rearrangement joins TRBV9 to TRBJ1-5; no clear D. V was clipped by 4 bases and J by 5 bases, with 10 bases between them. Germline values: CDR1 SGDLS, CDR2 YYNGEE. This CDR3 contains 13 residues. The DNA of the CDR3 is TGTGCCAGCAGCCATGGGGTGTATCAGCCCCAGCATTTT. Translating it yields CASSHGVYQPQHF. The entire variable domain, with the rest obtained from reference TRBV9 and TRBJ1-5, is as follows: DSGVTQTPKHLITATGQRVTLRCSPRSGDLSVYWYQQSLDQGLQFLIQYYNGEERAKGNILERFSAQQFPDLHSELNLSSLELGDSALYFCASSHGVYQPQHFGDGTRLSIL.

V is TRBV14 and J is TRBJ2-7; no clear D. The germline gives CDR1 SGHDN, CDR2 FVKESK. The CDR3 spans 16 residues. V was pared by 0 bases and J by 1 base, with 13 bases between. This CDR3 reads CASSQDVGLGSYEQYF. CDR3 nucleotide sequence: TGTGCCAGCAGCCAAGATGTTGGGTTAGGGTCCTACGAGCAGTACTTC.

This chain uses TRBV6-5 with TRBJ1-5, with D possibly being TRBD1 (5 bases). Trimming left V 7 bases short and J 1 base short, with 14 bases between. This CDR3 region has 15 residues. Germline V gives CDR1 MNHEY, CDR2 SVGAGI. CDR3 DNA: TGTGCCAGCAACCGGAATCGGGGGAGCAATCAGCCCCAGCATTTT. Translated, it gives CASNRNRGSNQPQHF.

This chain connects TRBV11-1 to TRBJ2-7, with 10 bases that match TRBD1. The CDR3 is 14 amino acids. CDR1 is SGHAT and CDR2 is FQDESV in the germline V gene (reference sequence). The ends lost 5 bases at V and 4 bases at J; junction bases unmatched: 5. CDR3 in amino acids: CASSRRDRGYEQYF. DNA for the CDR3: TGTGCCAGCAGCCGCCGGGACAGGGGTTACGAGCAGTACTTC.

The rearrangement links TRBV10-3 to TRBJ2-1, with no clear D. Trimming cost V 0 bases and J 0 bases, with 6 bases left between them. The CDR3 contains 15 residues. Germline values: CDR1 ENHRY, CDR2 SYGVKD. In nucleotides, the CDR3 is TGTGCCATCAGTGAGTCGGCTGCCTCCTACAATGAGCAGTTCTTC. Translated, it gives CAISESAASYNEQFF.

J is TRBJ1-2 and V is TRBV5-1; TRBD1 might be the D (5 bases). This CDR3 comprises 12 residues. V gave up 9 bases and J gave up 3 bases, with 12 bases separating them. Germline CDR1 and CDR2: SGHRS and YFSETQ. The CDR3 DNA follows: TGCGCCACTGGAGACAGCGACTATGGCTACACCTTC. This encodes CATGDSDYGYTF.

V usage is TRBV3-1 (or the pseudogene TRBV3-2) and J usage is TRBJ1-1, with 8 bases fitting TRBD1. The CDR3 has 15 residues. The V and J ends lost 5 bases and 2 bases, in that order; junction bases with no gene match: 7. Looked up from germline, CDR1 is LGHDT and CDR2 is YNNKEL (reference sequence). Here the CDR3 DNA reads TGTGCCAGCAGCTACGGACAGGGAGGAAACACTGAAGCTTTCTTT. Protein sequence: CASSYGQGGNTEAFF.

The V and J genes are TRBV4-2 and TRBJ2-3; 10 nucleotides line up with TRBD2. This CDR3 has 16 amino acids. Germline V gene lookup returns CDR1 LGHNA and CDR2 YNFKEQ. The V and J ends lost 3 bases and 2 bases, in that order; junction bases with no gene match: 5. The CDR3 protein is CASSQQAGGNTDTQYF. As DNA, the CDR3 is TGTGCCAGCAGCCAGCAAGCGGGGGGGAACACAGATACGCAGTATTTT.